These 11 T cell receptor beta chains were all obtained from the same sample, sequenced in a study of blood T cell repertoires in COVID-19. Profiling relied on immunoSEQ multiplex PCR, and the TCRdb table lists in-frame clones only, not all of them. The sample includes about 160,000 clones, 83% of them seen just once. Sequencing used PBMCs or T cells enriched from blood (not recorded which). Source of these receptors: a woman between 45 and 60 years old in a cohort exposed to, infected with or recovered from COVID-19 (not recorded which).

This clone showed up just once. V is TRBV5-1 and J is TRBJ2-3; 7 nucleotides match TRBD2. The CDR3 covers 15 residues. With V trimmed by 1 base and J by 0 bases, 2 bases remained unmatched. Germline V gene sequence: CDR1 SGHRS, CDR2 YFSETQ. The CDR3 nucleotides read TGCGCCAGCAGCTTGAGCGGGGTGAGCACAGATACGCAGTATTTT. This codes for CASSLSGVSTDTQYF. Drawing the rest from reference TRBV5-1 and TRBJ2-3, the complete variable domain is KAGVTQTPRYLIKTRGQQVTLSCSPISGHRSVSWYQQTPGQGLQFLFEYFSETQRNKGNFPGRFSGRQFSNSRSEMNVSTLELGDSALYLCASSLSGVSTDTQYFGPGTRLTVL.

The chain joins TRBV11-2 to TRBJ2-3; 7 nucleotides match TRBD2. This CDR3 comprises 16 residues. V shed 1 base and J 2 bases; nucleotides not matched to a gene: 6. Germline V CDR1 and CDR2: SGHAT, FQNNGV. Written as DNA, the CDR3 is TGTGCCAGCAGCTTAGCTGGGCGGGGGAACACAGATACGCAGTATTTT. This gives the protein CASSLAGRGNTDTQYF.

V and J are TRBV12-5 and TRBJ2-5; TRBD1 is a possible D gene (6 bases). Germline assignment: CDR1 LGHNT and CDR2 FRNRAP. The CDR3 has 12 amino acids. V was clipped by 6 bases and J by 3 bases, with 8 bases between them. The CDR3 nucleotides are TGTGCTAGTGGGACAGGAGAAGAGACCCAGTACTTC. Protein product: CASGTGEETQYF.

The chain links TRBV19 to TRBJ2-2; 8 bases fit TRBD1. J lost 5 bases, V lost 3 bases, and 8 bases had no gene match. Germline lookup yields CDR1 LNHDA and CDR2 SQIVND (reference sequence). This CDR3 region has 16 residues. The CDR3 coding sequence is TGTGCCAGTAGTATCACCCCAGGGGGCGGGACCGGGGAGCTGTTTTTT. Its protein is CASSITPGGGTGELFF.

The rearrangement joins TRBV5-8 to TRBJ2-1, with 8 bases aligning to TRBD1. This CDR3 contains 15 residues. Losses at the gene ends were 4 bases for V and 0 bases for J; bases not matched to a gene: 3. The V gene's germline CDR1 is SGHTS and CDR2 YDEGEE. CDR3 protein: CASSLGTGSYNEQFF. CDR3 coding DNA: TGTGCCAGCAGCCTTGGGACAGGCTCCTACAATGAGCAGTTCTTC.

The chain has TRBV7-9 and TRBJ1-4; the match to TRBD1 covers 8 bases. The trim removed 3 bases at V and 3 bases at J, leaving 0 bases unmatched. Germline CDR1 and CDR2: SEHNR and FQNEAQ (reference sequence). The CDR3 spans 14 residues. CDR3 region: CASSLTGANEKLFF. The CDR3 DNA sequence: TGTGCCAGCAGCTTGACAGGGGCTAATGAAAAACTGTTTTTT.

The genes are TRBV30 and TRBJ1-4; D remains unclear. Germline CDR1 GTSNPN, CDR2 SVGIG (reference sequence). The V end was cut by 1 base, the J end by 7 bases, with 7 bases between. CDR3 length: 12 amino acids. CDR3 region: CAWSGPGEKLFF. The CDR3 DNA reads as TGTGCCTGGAGTGGACCGGGTGAAAAACTGTTTTTT.

The V call is TRBV21-1, the J call TRBJ1-1. TRBV21-1 is termed a pseudogene. CDR3 length: 14 residues. The CDR3 protein is CASSKLTRVTEAFF. CDR3 DNA sequence: TGTGCCAGCAGCAAATTAACGAGGGTGACTGAAGCTTTCTTT.

This chain joins TRBV7-3 and TRBJ2-2, with TRBD1 matching over 7 bases. CDR1 SGHTA and CDR2 FQGTGA come from the germline V gene. The CDR3 extends over 16 amino acids. V lost 5 bases and J lost 4; bases outside the gene matches: 10. The CDR3 region has the DNA TGTGCCAGCAGCCTTCCGGGACAGCTAGCCACCGGGGAGCTGTTTTTT. This translates into CASSLPGQLATGELFF.

V usage is TRBV5-1 and J usage is TRBJ2-5; the D gene is possibly TRBD2 (5 bases). The CDR3 loop spans 13 amino acids. V gave up 4 bases and J gave up 1 base, with 8 bases separating them. In germline, CDR1 is SGHRS, CDR2 YFSETQ. CDR3 nucleotides: TGCGCCAGCAGCCCCGGGGTCCAAGAGACCCAGTACTTC. Amino acids: CASSPGVQETQYF.

V is TRBV21-1 and J is TRBJ2-1; the DNA was not used to check the table's D call, TRBD2. TRBV21-1 is a pseudogene. The CDR3 has 14 amino acids. CDR3 region: CASSKEEGFGEQFF. The CDR3 DNA is TGTGCCAGCAGCAAAGAAGAGGGTTTCGGTGAGCAGTTCTTC.